This is a list of T cell receptor beta chains from one sample in a study of cytomegalovirus exposure and HLA in healthy donors. The table came from immunoSEQ multiplex PCR; TCRdb's copy has only in-frame clones and leaves some out. This table holds around 300,000 clones, roughly 87% found once. Sequenced: PBMCs. Every receptor here comes from a woman in her 30s in good health and CMV-seropositive. CDR3s include the opening cysteine and the closing phenylalanine or tryptophan. D genes are given only for firm matches. Clone sizes are given selectively: once, few, many, or a class where the clone is expanded.

DNA: TGTGCCAGCAGTACCGGGAACCCGGTAGTAGATGAGCAGTTCTTC; CDR3: CASSTGNPVVDEQFF; J: TRBJ2-1; V: TRBV19; size: once; D: .
DNA: TGTGCCAGCAGTCCCCCGGGGGGGGCCCACATGAACACTGAAGCTTTCTTT; CDR3: CASSPPGGAHMNTEAFF; J: TRBJ1-1; V: TRBV27; size: .; D: .
DNA: TGTGCCAGCAGCGACGCTCACGGGGGGGAAAGCACAGATACGCAGTATTTT; CDR3: CASSDAHGGESTDTQYF; J: TRBJ2-3; V: TRBV9; size: .; D: TRBD2
DNA: TGTGCCAGCAGCCCCGGGACCGTACTTTCCTACGAGCAGTACTTC; CDR3: CASSPGTVLSYEQYF; J: TRBJ2-7; V: TRBV28; size: .; D: .
DNA: TGTGCCAGCAGCTTAAAGGAGGGGTCCACTGAAGCTTTCTTT; CDR3: CASSLKEGSTEAFF; J: TRBJ1-1; V: TRBV7-2; size: once; D: .
DNA: TGTGCCAGCAGGACCGGGAGTAACAATGAGCAGTTCTTC; CDR3: CASRTGSNNEQFF; J: TRBJ2-1; V: TRBV6-5; size: .; D: .
DNA: TGCAGCGTACGGAGGACTAGCGGGCTTGAGCAGTTCTTC; CDR3: CSVRRTSGLEQFF; J: TRBJ2-1; V: TRBV29-1; size: few; D: TRBD2
DNA: TGTGCCAGCAGCCAAGAAGCGCGGGGCTCTGAGCAGTTCTTC; CDR3: CASSQEARGSEQFF; J: TRBJ2-1; V: TRBV14; size: .; D: .
DNA: TGTGCCAGCAGGGAGGGGGGCAGGCCATACGAGCAGTACTTC; CDR3: CASREGGRPYEQYF; J: TRBJ2-7; V: TRBV2; size: .; D: .
DNA: TGTGCCAGCAGCTTGAGTCGGGGTTTCTACAATGAGCAGTTCTTC; CDR3: CASSLSRGFYNEQFF; J: TRBJ2-1; V: TRBV7-2; size: .; D: .
DNA: TGTGCCAGCTCACCAGGGGCAACAGGGGAAGCTAAGACTAACTATGGCTACACCTTC; CDR3: CASSPGATGEAKTNYGYTF; J: TRBJ1-2; V: TRBV18; size: .; D: TRBD1
DNA: TGTGCCAGCAGTGAACGGAGACGGCTGATTACTGAAGCTTTCTTT; CDR3: CASSERRRLITEAFF; J: TRBJ1-1; V: TRBV6-1; size: .; D: .
DNA: TGTGCCAGCATGGGTTTAATGAACACTGAAGCTTTCTTT; CDR3: CASMGLMNTEAFF; J: TRBJ1-1; V: TRBV27; size: .; D: .
DNA: TGTGCCAGCTCACCGCAAGGGACAGGGGGCCCCTACGAGCAGTACTTC; CDR3: CASSPQGTGGPYEQYF; J: TRBJ2-7; V: TRBV18; size: .; D: TRBD1
DNA: TGTGCCAGCTTCGGATCAGGGGCATTTGCCTACGAGCAGTACTTC; CDR3: CASFGSGAFAYEQYF; J: TRBJ2-7; V: TRBV28; size: .; D: .
DNA: TGTGCCAGCAGTGATTGGGGGCCCACTGAAGCTTTCTTT; CDR3: CASSDWGPTEAFF; J: TRBJ1-1; V: TRBV6-1; size: .; D: .
DNA: TGTGCCTGGACATGGAGGGAGAACACTGAAGCTTTCTTT; CDR3: CAWTWRENTEAFF; J: TRBJ1-1; V: TRBV30; size: .; D: .
DNA: TGTGCCAGCAGCTTGGAGGGGGCTGTTTTTGAAAAACTGTTTTTT; CDR3: CASSLEGAVFEKLFF; J: TRBJ1-4; V: TRBV5-6; size: .; D: TRBD1
DNA: TGCGCCAGCAGCCAACTTGGGGGGATTTACGAGCAGTACTTC; CDR3: CASSQLGGIYEQYF; J: TRBJ2-7; V: TRBV4-3; size: .; D: .
DNA: TGCGCCAGCAGCCAAGCTCCAGCTAGTTCCAACAATGAGCAGTTCTTC; CDR3: CASSQAPASSNNEQFF; J: TRBJ2-1; V: TRBV4-3; size: once; D: .
DNA: TGTGCCAGTAGCGGTTACGAGCAGTACTTC; CDR3: CASSGYEQYF; J: TRBJ2-7; V: TRBV19; size: .; D: .
DNA: TGTGCCAGCAGCTCGAAACACACCCCGAACACTGAAGCTTTCTTT; CDR3: CASSSKHTPNTEAFF; J: TRBJ1-1; V: TRBV5-4; size: .; D: .
DNA: TGTGCCAGCAGCCAGGGGCTGGGGCTAGCGGGAGTCAATGAGCAGTTCTTC; CDR3: CASSQGLGLAGVNEQFF; J: TRBJ2-1; V: TRBV4-2; size: .; D: TRBD2
DNA: TGCGCCAGCAGCCAAGGTGGGCAGTCCACCTACGAGCAGTACTTC; CDR3: CASSQGGQSTYEQYF; J: TRBJ2-7; V: TRBV4-1; size: .; D: .
DNA: TGTGCCAGCAGCGGACAGGGTTCGAACGAGCAGTACTTC; CDR3: CASSGQGSNEQYF; J: TRBJ2-7; V: TRBV9; size: .; D: TRBD1
DNA: TGTGCCAGCAGTCAGGACAGGGTCAATCAGCCCCAGCATTTT; CDR3: CASSQDRVNQPQHF; J: TRBJ1-5; V: TRBV28; size: .; D: TRBD1
DNA: TGTGCCAGCAGACAGGGCTCCCTAGCTAACTATGGCTACACCTTC; CDR3: CASRQGSLANYGYTF; J: TRBJ1-2; V: TRBV2; size: .; D: .
DNA: TGTGCCAGCAGCGTAGGAGCCAGTAGGGAGCAGTACTTC; CDR3: CASSVGASREQYF; J: TRBJ2-7; V: TRBV9; size: .; D: .
DNA: TGTGCCAGCACCCCGCTAACAGGGGGCGCTTTCCCCTACGAGCAGTACTTC; CDR3: CASTPLTGGAFPYEQYF; J: TRBJ2-7; V: TRBV13; size: .; D: TRBD1
DNA: TGTGCTAGTGGTTTGGTACAAGACGGGAGTAGTGCTCCCAATGAGCAGTTCTTC; CDR3: CASGLVQDGSSAPNEQFF; J: TRBJ2-1; V: TRBV12-5; size: once; D: .
DNA: TGTGCCAGCAGTTTTAGCGGCCCGAACACCGGGGAGCTGTTTTTT; CDR3: CASSFSGPNTGELFF; J: TRBJ2-2; V: TRBV28; size: .; D: .
DNA: TGTGCCAGCAGGAAGCAGACAGGCTTTAACACCGGGGAGCTGTTTTTT; CDR3: CASRKQTGFNTGELFF; J: TRBJ2-2; V: TRBV2; size: .; D: .
DNA: TGTGCCAGCAGCCCATTCCCGGGACAGGGCTCGGCCCTCCACTTT; CDR3: CASSPFPGQGSALHF; J: TRBJ1-6; V: TRBV7-2; size: .; D: TRBD1
DNA: TGTGCCAGCAGCTTAGCGATGACTAGCGGAGGGCAAGAGACCCAGTACTTC; CDR3: CASSLAMTSGGQETQYF; J: TRBJ2-5; V: TRBV7-2; size: .; D: TRBD2
DNA: TGTGCCACCAGCAGAGATCTGGACTGGTCCAATGAGCAGTTCTTC; CDR3: CATSRDLDWSNEQFF; J: TRBJ2-1; V: TRBV15; size: .; D: .
DNA: TGTGCCAGCAGTTCTCCACGTGGTCCTTACAATGAGCAGTTCTTC; CDR3: CASSSPRGPYNEQFF; J: TRBJ2-1; V: TRBV6-5; size: .; D: .
DNA: TGTGCCAGCAGTCCATCGGGCGGGGGGCACTACGAGCAGTACTTC; CDR3: CASSPSGGGHYEQYF; J: TRBJ2-7; V: TRBV28; size: .; D: TRBD2
DNA: TGCGCCAGCAGCTCCGGGACAGCAGATCCTAATGAAAAACTGTTTTTT; CDR3: CASSSGTADPNEKLFF; J: TRBJ1-4; V: TRBV5-1; size: once; D: TRBD1
DNA: TGTGCCAGCAATAAACCCCTAGCGCGGGAGCTGTTTTTT; CDR3: CASNKPLARELFF; J: TRBJ2-2; V: TRBV6-5; size: .; D: .
DNA: TGTGCCAGCAGTTACTCTCGGGACGAGCAGTACTTC; CDR3: CASSYSRDEQYF; J: TRBJ2-7; V: TRBV6-6; size: .; D: .
DNA: TGTGCCAGCAGTTTTTCAGCGGAGACCCAGTACTTC; CDR3: CASSFSAETQYF; J: TRBJ2-5; V: TRBV28; size: .; D: .
DNA: TGTGCCAGCAGATCAGGGAGCTCTGGAAACACCATATATTTT; CDR3: CASRSGSSGNTIYF; J: TRBJ1-3; V: TRBV6-5; size: .; D: .
DNA: TGTGCCAGTAGTCCGGGACTAGCTCCCCCCGAGCAGTACTTC; CDR3: CASSPGLAPPEQYF; J: TRBJ2-7; V: TRBV19; size: .; D: TRBD2
DNA: TGTGCCAGCAGTGCCCCCGGGACAGGGCCCCAAGAGACCCAGTACTTC; CDR3: CASSAPGTGPQETQYF; J: TRBJ2-5; V: TRBV6-1; size: .; D: TRBD1
DNA: TGTGCCAGCAGAGTTGACAGGGCCTATGGCTACACCTTC; CDR3: CASRVDRAYGYTF; J: TRBJ1-2; V: TRBV6-1; size: .; D: TRBD1
DNA: TGTGCCAGCAGCTTGAATACAGGGACCGGTGGGGCCAACGTCCTGACTTTC; CDR3: CASSLNTGTGGANVLTF; J: TRBJ2-6; V: TRBV5-6; size: .; D: .
DNA: TGTGCCTGGAGTACGGGGGCTGGCAATCAGCCCCAGCATTTT; CDR3: CAWSTGAGNQPQHF; J: TRBJ1-5; V: TRBV30; size: .; D: .
DNA: TGCAGCGTTGAACGGCAGGGAAGGGTGGGCGAGCAGTACTTC; CDR3: CSVERQGRVGEQYF; J: TRBJ2-7; V: TRBV29-1; size: .; D: .
DNA: TGCGCCAGCAGCCAAGAATGGGACAGGGGGTTTGGCAATCAGCCCCAGCATTTT; CDR3: CASSQEWDRGFGNQPQHF; J: TRBJ1-5; V: TRBV4-3; size: .; D: TRBD1
DNA: TGCGCCAGCAGCCAAGACATGTTGCGGGGTGGGGAGCTGTTTTTT; CDR3: CASSQDMLRGGELFF; J: TRBJ2-2; V: TRBV4-3; size: .; D: .
DNA: TGTGCCTGGAGGGGGTTCGAGCAGTACTTC; CDR3: CAWRGFEQYF; J: TRBJ2-7; V: TRBV30; size: .; D: .
DNA: TGTGCCATCAGTGCAGGGGCTAGCACAGATACGCAGTATTTT; CDR3: CAISAGASTDTQYF; J: TRBJ2-3; V: TRBV10-3; size: .; D: .
DNA: TGTGCCAGCAAAAGACAGGGCTACGAGCAGTACTTC; CDR3: CASKRQGYEQYF; J: TRBJ2-7; V: TRBV6-6; size: .; D: TRBD1